This T cell receptor (beta chain) was documented in a study of T-cell reconstitution after alpha-beta-depleted transplantation in children. This CDR3 spans 14 amino acids. The V and J ends lost 5 bases and 2 bases respectively, with 9 bases between them. Preparation of the TCRbeta library used unique molecular identifiers. From the PCR reads, TCRdb called clonotypes with MiXCR, one entry per CDR3 protein. Among around 380,000 distinct CDR3 sequences listed, 9.5% to 13% were seen once. This clonotype was picked up many times. This TCR derives from a human donor who donated a stem cell graft to a child with acute myeloid leukemia. The source material was PBMCs from the stem cell graft donor, sampled from the stem cell graft. The chain has TRBV12-3 or TRBV12-4 and TRBJ2-2, with D tentatively TRBD1 (5 bases). The DNA for the CDR3 is TGTGCCAGCAGTCCCCAGGGAAACACCGGGGAGCTGTTTTTT. Translated, it gives CASSPQGNTGELFF.